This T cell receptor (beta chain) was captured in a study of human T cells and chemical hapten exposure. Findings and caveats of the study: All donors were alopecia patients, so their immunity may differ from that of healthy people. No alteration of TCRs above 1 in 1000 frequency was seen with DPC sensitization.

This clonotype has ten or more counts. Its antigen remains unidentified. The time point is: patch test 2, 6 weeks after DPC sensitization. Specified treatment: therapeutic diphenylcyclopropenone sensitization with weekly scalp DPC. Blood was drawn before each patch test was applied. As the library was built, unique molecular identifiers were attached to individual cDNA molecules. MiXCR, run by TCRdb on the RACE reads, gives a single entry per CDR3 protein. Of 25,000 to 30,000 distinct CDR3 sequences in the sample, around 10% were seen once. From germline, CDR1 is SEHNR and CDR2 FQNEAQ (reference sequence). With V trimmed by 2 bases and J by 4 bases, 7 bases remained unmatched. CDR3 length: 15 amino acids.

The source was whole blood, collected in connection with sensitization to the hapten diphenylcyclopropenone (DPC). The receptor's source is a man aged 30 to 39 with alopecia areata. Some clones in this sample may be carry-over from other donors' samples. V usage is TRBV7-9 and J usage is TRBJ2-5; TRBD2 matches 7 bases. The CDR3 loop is CASSLRLAEGETQYF. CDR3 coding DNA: TGTGCCAGCAGCTTAAGGCTAGCGGAGGGAGAGACCCAGTACTTC.